This T cell receptor beta chain originates from a study of T cell changes during pregnancy in multiple sclerosis. The protocol was immunoSEQ multiplex PCR, while the TCRdb copy is restricted to in-frame clones and leaves out a portion. Of roughly 60,000 clones in the sample, approximately 91% are singletons; the top ten hold 0.7% to 0.8%. The germline V gene encodes CDR1 SEHNR and CDR2 FQNEAQ (reference sequence). This CDR3 has 17 residues. V dropped 2 bases and J dropped 4 bases, with 20 bases sitting between them. This TCR derives from a female donor with multiple sclerosis, enrolled in a pregnancy study. The starting material was CD4+ T cells from peripheral blood mononuclear cells, obtained in the first trimester of pregnancy. The chain combines TRBV7-9 with TRBJ1-1, with a possible D match to TRBD1 (5 bases). CDR3 nucleotide sequence: TGTGCCAGCAGCTTATGGAGGGGCAGGGTCCCCTTCACTGAAGCTTTCTTT. This translates into CASSLWRGRVPFTEAFF.